Shown below are 17 T cell receptor beta chains from a single sample sequenced in a study of T-cell memory formation after mild COVID-19. TCRdb reprocessed the 5' RACE reads via MiXCR and lists one record per CDR3 protein. The table shows 100,000 to 150,000 distinct CDR3 sequences, with about 6.5% occurring only once. Sequenced sample: PBMCs or a T cell subset sorted from them (not recorded which). The receptors derive from an adult woman who had mild COVID-19 (a few samples of this study predate the infection). Cell type and time point are not known.

The sample holds a few counts of this clonotype. The chain employs TRBV6-5 and TRBJ2-7, with 9 bases aligning to TRBD1. This CDR3 has 15 residues. V lost 5 bases and J lost 1; bases outside the gene matches: 6. Germline lookup yields CDR1 MNHEY and CDR2 SVGAGI. CDR3 loop: CASSDPGQGSYEQYF. The CDR3 nucleotides are TGTGCCAGCAGTGACCCGGGACAGGGTTCCTACGAGCAGTACTTC.

In its sample, this clonotype was seen a few times. The rearrangement joins TRBV7-9 to TRBJ1-6; D is uncertain. Trimming removed 2 bases at V and 10 bases at J, with 21 bases between. This CDR3 region has 17 residues. Germline CDR1 SEHNR, CDR2 FQNEAQ (reference sequence). The DNA of the CDR3 is TGTGCCAGCAGCTTAAAAACCCTGGGCGGAGGTAGCTCACCCCTCCACTTT. Translated: CASSLKTLGGGSSPLHF.

This clonotype was seen many times. V usage is TRBV5-1 and J usage is TRBJ1-1; D uncertain. V lost 2 bases, J lost 1 base, and 6 bases lay in between. The V gene's germline CDR1 is SGHRS and CDR2 YFSETQ. This CDR3 region has 13 residues. CDR3: CASSLRSNTEAFF. CDR3 nucleotide sequence: TGCGCCAGCAGCTTACGGTCGAACACTGAAGCTTTCTTT.

In this sample, this clonotype turned up many times. The chain is built from TRBV24-1 and TRBJ2-2; the D gene is possibly TRBD1 (6 bases). Germline CDR1 KGHDR, CDR2 SFDVKD. This CDR3 is 14 amino acids long. The V end was cut by 5 bases, the J end by 6 bases, with 12 bases between. Here the CDR3 DNA reads TGTGCCACCAGTGCGACAGGATGGGCCGGGGAGCTGTTTTTT. This encodes CATSATGWAGELFF.

There are a few counts of this clonotype. This chain links TRBV9 with TRBJ2-2; D ambiguous. CDR1 is SGDLS and CDR2 is YYNGEE in the germline V gene. This CDR3 comprises 15 residues. V was shortened by 3 bases and J by 4 bases, with 13 bases between the two germline ends. This chain's CDR3 is CASSASTVGTGELFF. CDR3 coding DNA: TGTGCCAGCAGCGCCTCTACAGTTGGCACCGGGGAGCTGTTTTTT.

This clonotype was detected a few times. The chain couples TRBV6-6 to TRBJ2-5; 8 positions agree with TRBD1. J was trimmed by 5 bases and V by 4 bases; bases with no gene match: 15. CDR1 and CDR2 from the germline V gene are MNHNY and SVGAGI (reference sequence). This CDR3 contains 17 residues. The CDR3: CASSLKDRAGVRETQYF. The CDR3 nucleotides are TGTGCCAGCAGTTTAAAGGACAGGGCAGGGGTAAGGGAGACCCAGTACTTC.

The sample holds a few counts of this clonotype. The chain has TRBV7-8 and TRBJ2-5, with 7 bases matching TRBD1. Germline V gene lookup returns CDR1 SGHVS and CDR2 FQNEAQ. This CDR3 spans 16 amino acids. V shed 3 bases, J shed 5 bases, and the junction held 12 bases outside the gene matches. The CDR3 sequence is CASSLTGSAPWETQYF. DNA of the CDR3: TGTGCCAGCAGCTTGACAGGGTCCGCTCCGTGGGAGACCCAGTACTTC.

This clonotype was observed a few times. The rearrangement links TRBV29-1 to TRBJ2-5; 12 nucleotides match TRBD1. Unmatched junction bases numbered 11, after V lost 7 bases and J lost 8 bases. The CDR3 is 14 residues long. Germline CDR1 SQVTM, CDR2 ANQGSEA. The CDR3 sequence: CSGGGGTGGLTQYF. As DNA, the CDR3 is TGCAGCGGTGGTGGCGGGACAGGGGGCCTTACCCAGTACTTC.

In its sample, this clonotype was seen a few times. The chain links TRBV20-1 to TRBJ1-5, with D hard to call. Looked up from germline, CDR1 is DFQATT and CDR2 is SNEGSKA (reference sequence). The CDR3 sequence is 14 residues long. Trimming pared 0 bases from V and 1 base from J, leaving 7 bases between. The CDR3 protein is CSAREGRSNQPQHF. The CDR3, as DNA: TGCAGTGCTAGAGAGGGAAGGAGCAATCAGCCCCAGCATTTT.

Only a few counts were recorded for this clonotype. The rearrangement uses TRBV18 and TRBJ2-7; the match to TRBD1 covers 12 bases. Germline lookup yields CDR1 KGHSH and CDR2 LQKENI. The V gene end was trimmed by 3 bases and the J gene end by 4 bases; junction bases not matched to a gene: 7. The CDR3 extends over 16 amino acids. The CDR3, as DNA: TGTGCCAGCTCACCTGGGACAGGGGGCAGGGGTTACGAGCAGTACTTC. Protein: CASSPGTGGRGYEQYF.

The chain is built from TRBV5-1 and TRBJ2-3; 10 bases line up with TRBD1. J lost 2 bases, V lost 10 bases, and 10 bases had no gene match. Per the germline V gene, CDR1 is SGHRS and CDR2 is YFSETQ. This CDR3 is 15 amino acids long. DNA for the CDR3: TGCGCCTCCGGATCCGGGACAGGGGACACAGATACGCAGTATTTT. Residues: CASGSGTGDTDTQYF.

J is TRBJ1-5 and V is TRBV6-6; D not resolved. The V and J ends lost 7 bases and 3 bases respectively, with 22 bases between them. The germline gives CDR1 MNHNY, CDR2 SVGAGI (reference sequence). The CDR3 is made up of 17 amino acids. CDR3 sequence reads: CASNPSVGRAYNQPQHF. Written as DNA, the CDR3 is TGTGCCAGCAATCCCTCCGTGGGGAGGGCTTACAATCAGCCCCAGCATTTT.

As for this clonotype: At one end, the junction sequence differs from germline, possibly due to a read error. The chain is built from TRBV9 and TRBJ1-5, with D unclear. CDR1 and CDR2 from the germline V gene are SGDLS and YYNGEE. This CDR3 has 14 residues. CDR3 region: CASIVGLPGQPQHF. The CDR3 coding sequence is TGTGCCAGCATCGTAGGTTTACCCGGACAGCCCCAGCATTTT.

This clonotype has at least ten counts. This chain links TRBV9 with TRBJ2-6; the match to TRBD2 covers 12 bases. Losses at the gene ends were 4 bases for V and 5 bases for J; bases not matched to a gene: 19. Germline V gives CDR1 SGDLS, CDR2 YYNGEE. The CDR3 is made up of 21 amino acids. As DNA, the CDR3 is TGTGCCAGCAGCCTAAGCCTAGCGGGGGGGCCTCGACGTCATCGGGCCAACGTCCTGACTTTC. Protein sequence: CASSLSLAGGPRRHRANVLTF.

This clonotype has at least ten counts. The gene calls are TRBV5-5 and TRBJ1-5, with a weak D call TRBD1 (5 bases). The CDR3 runs 15 residues. The germline gives CDR1 SGHKS, CDR2 YYEKEE (reference sequence). The V end lost 0 bases, the J end lost 7 bases, and 14 bases lay between the germline ends. CDR3 in amino acids: CASSLEGAPRQPQHF. The CDR3 DNA follows: TGTGCCAGCAGCTTGGAAGGGGCCCCCCGACAGCCCCAGCATTTT.

There are a few counts of this clonotype. V and J are TRBV3-1 and TRBJ2-3; maybe TRBD2 (6 bases). Germline CDR1 LGHDT, CDR2 YNNKEL (reference sequence). The CDR3 is made up of 15 amino acids. Trimming stripped 0 bases from V and 0 bases from J, with 7 bases between. DNA for the CDR3: TGTGCCAGCAGCCAAGACGGGACTAGCACAGATACGCAGTATTTT. This encodes CASSQDGTSTDTQYF.

The chain employs TRBV18 and TRBJ2-7, with TRBD2 identical over 10 bases. The CDR3 has 15 amino acids. CDR1 is KGHSH and CDR2 is LQKENI in the germline V gene. Unmatched junction bases numbered 6, after V lost 3 bases and J lost 4 bases. CDR3 coding DNA: TGTGCCAGCTCACCTAGCGGGAGGTCCCATTACGAGCAGTACTTC. Residues: CASSPSGRSHYEQYF.